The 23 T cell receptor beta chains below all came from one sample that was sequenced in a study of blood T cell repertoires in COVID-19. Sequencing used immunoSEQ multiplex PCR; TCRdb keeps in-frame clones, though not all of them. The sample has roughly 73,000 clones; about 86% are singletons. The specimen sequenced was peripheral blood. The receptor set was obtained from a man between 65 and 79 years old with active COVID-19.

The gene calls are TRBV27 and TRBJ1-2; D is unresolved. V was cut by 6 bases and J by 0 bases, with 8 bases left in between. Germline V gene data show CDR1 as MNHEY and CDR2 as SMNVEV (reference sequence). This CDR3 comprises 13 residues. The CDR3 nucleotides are TGTGCCAGCAGGCTCACATCTAACTATGGCTACACCTTC. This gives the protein CASRLTSNYGYTF.

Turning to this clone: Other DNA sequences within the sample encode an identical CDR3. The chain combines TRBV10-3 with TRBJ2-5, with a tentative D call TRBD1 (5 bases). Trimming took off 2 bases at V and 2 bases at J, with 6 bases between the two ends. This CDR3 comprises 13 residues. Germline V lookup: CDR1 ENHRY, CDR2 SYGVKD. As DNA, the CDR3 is TGTGCCATCAGTGAGAGGGGACAAGAGACCCAGTACTTC. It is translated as CAISERGQETQYF.

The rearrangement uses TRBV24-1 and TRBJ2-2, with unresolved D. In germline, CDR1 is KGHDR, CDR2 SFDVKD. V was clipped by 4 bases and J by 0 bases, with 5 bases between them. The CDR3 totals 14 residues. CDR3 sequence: CATSDHSNTGELFF. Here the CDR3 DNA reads TGTGCCACCAGTGACCACTCGAACACCGGGGAGCTGTTTTTT.

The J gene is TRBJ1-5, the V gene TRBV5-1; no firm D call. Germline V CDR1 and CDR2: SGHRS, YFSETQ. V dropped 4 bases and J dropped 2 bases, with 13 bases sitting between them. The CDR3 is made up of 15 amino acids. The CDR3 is CASSPESSGNQPQHF. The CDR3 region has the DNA TGCGCCAGCAGCCCGGAGTCGTCGGGCAATCAGCCCCAGCATTTT.

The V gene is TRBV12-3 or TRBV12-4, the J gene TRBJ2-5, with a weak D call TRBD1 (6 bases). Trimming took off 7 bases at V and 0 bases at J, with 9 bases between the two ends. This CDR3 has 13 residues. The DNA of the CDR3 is TGTGCCAGCAACTGGGACAACCAAGAGACCCAGTACTTC. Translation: CASNWDNQETQYF.

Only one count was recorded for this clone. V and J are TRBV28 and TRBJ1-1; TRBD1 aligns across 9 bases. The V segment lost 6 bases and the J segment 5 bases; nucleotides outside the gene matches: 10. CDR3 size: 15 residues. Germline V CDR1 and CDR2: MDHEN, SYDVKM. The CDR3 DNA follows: TGTGCCAGCAGGATCAACAGGGGGCGAAGGACTGAAGCTTTCTTT. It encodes CASRINRGRRTEAFF.

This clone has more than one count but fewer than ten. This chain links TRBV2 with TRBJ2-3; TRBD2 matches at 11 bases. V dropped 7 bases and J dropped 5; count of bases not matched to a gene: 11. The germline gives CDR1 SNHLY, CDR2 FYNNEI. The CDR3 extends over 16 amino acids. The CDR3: CASTALVAGGVDTQYF. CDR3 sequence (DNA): TGTGCCAGCACAGCCCTGGTAGCGGGAGGGGTAGATACGCAGTATTTT.

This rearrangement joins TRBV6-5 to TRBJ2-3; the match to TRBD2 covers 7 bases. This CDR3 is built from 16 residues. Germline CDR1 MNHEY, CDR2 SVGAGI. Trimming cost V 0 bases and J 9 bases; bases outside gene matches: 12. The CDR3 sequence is CASSYSPPAGAPTQYF. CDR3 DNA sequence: TGTGCCAGCAGTTACTCCCCCCCTGCGGGAGCCCCCACGCAGTATTTT.

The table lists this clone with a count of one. The DNA for the CDR3 is TGCGCCAGCAGCCAAGGTTTCAGGGTTGGAGAGCAGTACTTC. Its translation is CASSQGFRVGEQYF. The chain is built from TRBV4-1 and TRBJ2-7; the D gene is possibly TRBD1 (5 bases). Germline V lookup: CDR1 MGHRA, CDR2 YSYEKL. This CDR3 is 14 amino acids long. V was trimmed by 1 base and J by 7 bases, leaving 14 bases between them.

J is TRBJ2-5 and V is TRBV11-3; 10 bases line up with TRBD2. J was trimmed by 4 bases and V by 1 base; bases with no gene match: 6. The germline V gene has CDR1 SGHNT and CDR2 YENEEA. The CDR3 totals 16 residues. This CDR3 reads CASSLGLAGVLETQYF. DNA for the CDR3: TGTGCCAGCAGCTTAGGCCTAGCGGGAGTTTTAGAGACCCAGTACTTC.

The CDR3 region has the DNA TGTGCCAGCAGTTTGGGGGCCGGCTATGGCTACACCTTC. Translating gives CASSLGAGYGYTF. The gene calls are TRBV12-3 or TRBV12-4 and TRBJ1-2, with D tentatively TRBD1 (6 bases). The CDR3 runs to 13 residues. V lost 3 bases and J lost 4, with 9 bases in between.

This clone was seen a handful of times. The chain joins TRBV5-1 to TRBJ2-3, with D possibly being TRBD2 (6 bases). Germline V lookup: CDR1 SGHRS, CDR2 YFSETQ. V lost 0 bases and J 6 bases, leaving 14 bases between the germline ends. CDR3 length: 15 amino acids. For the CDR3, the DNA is TGCGCCAGCAGCTTGGCCTCGGCTAGCGTTGATACGCAGTATTTT. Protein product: CASSLASASVDTQYF.

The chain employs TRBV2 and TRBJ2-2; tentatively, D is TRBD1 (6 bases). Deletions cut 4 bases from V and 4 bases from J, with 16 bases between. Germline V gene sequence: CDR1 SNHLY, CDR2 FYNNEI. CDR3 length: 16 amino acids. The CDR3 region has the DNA TGTGCCAGCAGTGGGGGGCCTAGCCGGGGCACCGGGGAGCTGTTTTTT. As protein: CASSGGPSRGTGELFF. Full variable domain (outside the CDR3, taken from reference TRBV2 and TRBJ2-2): EPEVTQTPSHQVTQMGQEVILRCVPISNHLYFYWYRQILGQKVEFLVSFYNNEISEKSEIFDDQFSVERPDGSNFTLKIRSTKLEDSAMYFCASSGGPSRGTGELFFGEGSRLTVL.

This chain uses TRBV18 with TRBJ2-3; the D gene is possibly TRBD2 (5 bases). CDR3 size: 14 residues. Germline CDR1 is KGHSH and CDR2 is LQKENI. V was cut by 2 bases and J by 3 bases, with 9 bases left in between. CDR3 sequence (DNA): TGTGCCAGCTCACCATTCGGGGAAACAGATACGCAGTATTTT. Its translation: CASSPFGETDTQYF.

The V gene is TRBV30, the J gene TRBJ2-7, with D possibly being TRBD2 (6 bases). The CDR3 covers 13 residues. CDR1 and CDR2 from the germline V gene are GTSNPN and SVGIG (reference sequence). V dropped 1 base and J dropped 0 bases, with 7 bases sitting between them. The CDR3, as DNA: TGTGCCTGGAGTGCGGGACTCTCCTACGAGCAGTACTTC. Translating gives CAWSAGLSYEQYF.

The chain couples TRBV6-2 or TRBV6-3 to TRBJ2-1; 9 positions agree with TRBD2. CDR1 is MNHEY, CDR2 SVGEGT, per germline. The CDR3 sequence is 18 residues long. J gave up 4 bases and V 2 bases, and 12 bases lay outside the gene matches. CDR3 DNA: TGTGCCAGCAGTTACGCCCCCCCGGGACTAGCCCTATACAATGAGCAGTTCTTC. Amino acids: CASSYAPPGLALYNEQFF.

CDR3 protein: CATSAPRGAAYNEQFF. CDR3 nucleotide sequence: TGTGCCACCAGTGCCCCCAGGGGAGCGGCCTACAATGAGCAGTTCTTC. The V gene is TRBV24-1, the J gene TRBJ2-1; the D gene is possibly TRBD1 (6 bases). This CDR3 is 16 amino acids long. Trimming took off 5 bases at V and 2 bases at J, with 15 bases between the two ends. CDR1 and CDR2 from the germline V gene are KGHDR and SFDVKD.

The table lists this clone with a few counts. As DNA, the CDR3 is TGTGCCAGCAGCCTTTACGGGACTAGCGGCTACAATGAGCAGTTCTTC. Encoded protein: CASSLYGTSGYNEQFF. The V and J genes are TRBV11-3 and TRBJ2-1, with 11 positions matching TRBD2. The CDR3 spans 16 residues. After removal of 5 bases from V and 3 bases from J, the junction contained 6 bases not matched to a gene. CDR1 SGHNT and CDR2 YENEEA come from the germline V gene.

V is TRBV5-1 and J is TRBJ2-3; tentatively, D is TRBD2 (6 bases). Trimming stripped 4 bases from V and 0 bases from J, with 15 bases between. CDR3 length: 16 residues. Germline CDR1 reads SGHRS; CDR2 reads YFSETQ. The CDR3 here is CASSPRVAASTDTQYF. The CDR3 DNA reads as TGCGCCAGCAGCCCCCGCGTAGCGGCTAGCACAGATACGCAGTATTTT.

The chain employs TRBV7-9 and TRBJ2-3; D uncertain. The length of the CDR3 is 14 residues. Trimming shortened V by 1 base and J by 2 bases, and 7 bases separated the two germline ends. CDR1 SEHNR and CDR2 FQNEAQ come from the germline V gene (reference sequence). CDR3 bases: TGTGCCAGCAGCTTAGGACTTGCCACAGATACGCAGTATTTT. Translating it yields CASSLGLATDTQYF.

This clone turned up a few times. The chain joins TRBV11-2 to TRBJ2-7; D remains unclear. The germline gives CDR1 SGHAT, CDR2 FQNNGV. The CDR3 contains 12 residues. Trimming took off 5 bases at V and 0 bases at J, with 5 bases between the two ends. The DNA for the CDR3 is TGTGCCAGCAGCCCCAGCTCCTACGAGCAGTACTTC. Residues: CASSPSSYEQYF.

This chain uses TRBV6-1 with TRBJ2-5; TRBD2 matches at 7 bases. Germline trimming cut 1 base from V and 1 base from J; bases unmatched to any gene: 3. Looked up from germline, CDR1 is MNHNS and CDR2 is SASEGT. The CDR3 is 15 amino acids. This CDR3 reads CASSEVWGGQETQYF. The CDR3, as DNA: TGTGCCAGCAGTGAAGTTTGGGGGGGCCAAGAGACCCAGTACTTC.

In nucleotides, the CDR3 is TGTGCCAGCAGCTTAGGGGCTAGCGGGACGAGGGAGACCCAGTACTTC. The encoded protein is CASSLGASGTRETQYF. V and J are TRBV11-2 and TRBJ2-5; 9 bases are shared with TRBD2. The CDR3 covers 16 residues. V was clipped by 1 base and J by 5 bases; unmatched bases: 8. Germline-derived CDR1 and CDR2 are SGHAT and FQNNGV.